The next 26 T cell receptor beta chains were all read from a single sample in a study of vaccination and CD4 T cells after COVID-19. No antigen has been assigned to these receptors. The Oncomine TCR Beta short-read assay sequenced DNA from cultured CD4+ T cells. TCRdb fed the PCR reads into MiXCR, producing one record per CDR3 protein. The data contain about 15,000 distinct CDR3 sequences, around 57% of them singletons. Treatment denoted: roughly 10-day PBMC culture with coronavirus spike peptide pools or control peptides (ViraFEST assay). Sequencing used CD4+ T cells from blood, cultured in vitro. Receptor source: a human donor who had recovered from COVID-19.

V usage is TRBV5-6 and J usage is TRBJ2-6, with D possibly being TRBD1 or TRBD2 (5 bases each). Germline V gives CDR1 SGHDT, CDR2 YYEEEE. The CDR3 runs 17 residues. Trimming took 2 bases from V and 0 from J, leaving 12 bases between them. CDR3 in DNA: TGTGCCAGCAGCTTCCGGGGCTCCTACTCTGGGGCCAACGTCCTGACTTTC. The encoded protein is CASSFRGSYSGANVLTF.

The V call is TRBV7-2, the J call TRBJ2-5; 12 nucleotides agree with TRBD2. Germline V lookup: CDR1 SGHTA, CDR2 FQGNSA. The CDR3 extends over 17 amino acids. Unmatched junction bases numbered 8, after V lost 2 bases and J lost 4 bases. The CDR3 coding sequence is TGTGCCAGCAGCTTAAGGGCTAGCGGGAGGGGAGGAGAGACCCAGTACTTC. Translated: CASSLRASGRGGETQYF.

The CDR3 sequence is CASSPQGTNTEAFF. The CDR3 DNA reads as TGTGCCAGCAGCCCACAGGGTACGAACACTGAAGCTTTCTTT. This rearrangement joins TRBV7-3 to TRBJ1-1; perhaps TRBD1 as D (6 bases). Trimming stripped 5 bases from V and 1 base from J, with 11 bases between. Germline V lookup: CDR1 SGHTA, CDR2 FQGTGA. The CDR3 is made up of 14 amino acids.

This clonotype was picked up a small number of times. The chain uses TRBV7-9 and TRBJ2-2; D is ambiguous. The V end was cut by 2 bases, the J end by 5 bases, with 9 bases between. Looked up from germline, CDR1 is SEHNR and CDR2 is FQNEAQ (reference sequence). The CDR3 loop spans 14 amino acids. CDR3 loop: CASSLTPRTGELFF. DNA for the CDR3: TGTGCCAGCAGCTTAACCCCGAGGACCGGGGAGCTGTTTTTT.

The genes are TRBV11-2 and TRBJ2-5; D call uncertain. V was shortened by 2 bases and J by 10 bases, with 8 bases between the two germline ends. CDR3 size: 11 residues. CDR1 SGHAT and CDR2 FQNNGV come from the germline V gene. The CDR3 is CASSLSRFQYF. The CDR3 DNA reads TGTGCCAGCAGCTTAAGTCGGTTCCAGTACTTC.

This clonotype was counted only a few times. The chain joins TRBV20-1 to TRBJ1-6; D may be TRBD1 (5 bases). The germline V gene has CDR1 DFQATT and CDR2 SNEGSKA (reference sequence). The CDR3 is made up of 14 amino acids. The V end was cut by 6 bases, the J end by 2 bases, with 11 bases between. This CDR3 is CSAGEFTYNSPLHF. The CDR3 nucleotides are TGCAGTGCAGGGGAGTTCACCTATAATTCACCCCTCCACTTT.

The genes are TRBV4-1 and TRBJ2-5; D is possibly TRBD2 (5 bases). The CDR3 is 17 amino acids. CDR1 is MGHRA and CDR2 is YSYEKL in the germline V gene. Trimming cost V 3 bases and J 4 bases, with 21 bases left between them. CDR3 sequence: CASSQPYRGGEGETQYF. The CDR3 region has the DNA TGCGCCAGCAGCCAGCCCTATCGGGGTGGTGAAGGAGAGACCCAGTACTTC.

This clonotype was observed a few times. The chain recombines TRBV21-1 with TRBJ2-1; the D call of TRBD2 is as the table states it, not checked on the DNA. TRBV21-1 is a pseudogene segment. This CDR3 has 12 amino acids. The CDR3 here is CAITSGRNEQFF. The CDR3 DNA reads TGTGCCATCACTAGCGGGAGGAATGAGCAGTTCTTC.

The V call is TRBV14, the J call TRBJ2-5; 7 bases match TRBD1. The CDR3 covers 17 residues. Per germline, CDR1 SGHDN and CDR2 FVKESK. Trimming at V came to 4 bases and at J to 0 bases, leaving 11 bases not matched to a gene. CDR3 residues: CASSPDFSRGYQETQYF. CDR3 DNA sequence: TGTGCCAGCAGCCCCGATTTTAGCAGGGGGTACCAAGAGACCCAGTACTTC.

This clonotype was counted between two and nine times. The J gene is TRBJ1-2, the V gene TRBV2, with D uncertain. Germline loops: CDR1 SNHLY, CDR2 FYNNEI. The CDR3 runs to 12 residues. Trimming took off 1 base at V and 8 bases at J, with 8 bases between the two ends. The chain's CDR3 is CASSEGVGGYTF. As DNA, the CDR3 is TGTGCCAGCAGTGAAGGGGTGGGCGGCTACACCTTC.

The genes are TRBV28 and TRBJ2-5, with D hard to call. This CDR3 comprises 15 residues. Germline lookup yields CDR1 MDHEN and CDR2 SYDVKM. Trimming removed 3 bases at V and 5 bases at J, with 16 bases between. The CDR3 is CASSFHGQMDETQYF. The DNA of the CDR3 is TGTGCCAGCAGTTTTCATGGGCAGATGGATGAGACCCAGTACTTC.

This clonotype has only one observation. The rearrangement uses TRBV28 and TRBJ1-4; 7 bases are a match to TRBD1. Losses at the gene ends were 3 bases for V and 4 bases for J; bases not matched to a gene: 2. Germline V lookup: CDR1 MDHEN, CDR2 SYDVKM. There are 14 residues in the CDR3. In DNA, the CDR3 is TGTGCCAGCAGTTTGACAGGGATTAATGAAAAACTGTTTTTT. It specifies CASSLTGINEKLFF. Based on the CDR3 plus reference TRBV28 and TRBJ1-4, the full variable domain is DVKVTQSSRYLVKRTGEKVFLECVQDMDHENMFWYRQDPGLGLRLIYFSYDVKMKEKGDIPEGYSVSREKKERFSLILESASTNQTSMYLCASSLTGINEKLFFGSGTQLSVL.

This sequence joins TRBV6-1 and TRBJ1-6, with 7 bases matching TRBD1. The V segment lost 5 bases and the J segment 14 bases; nucleotides outside the gene matches: 9. The CDR3 covers 13 residues. Germline-derived CDR1 and CDR2 are MNHNS and SASEGT. CDR3 residues: CASSTGARRSLHF. In DNA, the CDR3 is TGTGCCAGCAGTACAGGGGCCCGCCGATCCCTCCACTTT.

In its sample, this clonotype was seen a few times. The chain recombines TRBV6-1 with TRBJ2-7; maybe TRBD1 (6 bases). This CDR3 spans 12 amino acids. Germline CDR1 MNHNS, CDR2 SASEGT. Deletions cut 8 bases from V and 5 bases from J, with 13 bases between. The CDR3 DNA reads TGTGCCAGCCGGGCAGGGGCGCACGAGCAGTACTTC. Its protein product is CASRAGAHEQYF.

The chain couples TRBV28 to TRBJ1-3; D is ambiguous. The V gene lost 6 bases and the J gene lost 0 bases, with 9 bases spanning the gap. The CDR3 sequence is 14 residues long. Germline CDR1 MDHEN, CDR2 SYDVKM. In nucleotides, the CDR3 is TGTGCCAGCAGCCCCATCTACTCTGGAAACACCATATATTTT. Translating gives CASSPIYSGNTIYF.

In DNA, the CDR3 is TGCAGTGCTAGAGATCCGGTGAAGGGGGCGGATGGCTACACCTTC. Its translation is CSARDPVKGADGYTF. The gene calls are TRBV20-1 and TRBJ1-2; TRBD1 matches at 7 bases. The CDR3 is 15 amino acids. V lost 0 bases and J lost 6; bases outside the gene matches: 10. The V gene's germline CDR1 is DFQATT and CDR2 SNEGSKA (reference sequence).

This clonotype was counted between two and nine times. The chain combines TRBV19 with TRBJ1-5; D might be TRBD1 (6 bases). The CDR3 loop spans 15 amino acids. V was cut by 6 bases and J by 1 base, with 13 bases left in between. CDR1 is LNHDA and CDR2 is SQIVND in the germline V gene (reference sequence). CDR3: CASRPRGGSNQPQHF. For the CDR3, the DNA is TGTGCCAGTAGGCCCAGGGGAGGGAGCAATCAGCCCCAGCATTTT.

The chain has TRBV7-2 and TRBJ2-5; D might be TRBD1 (5 bases). Germline V CDR1 and CDR2: SGHTA, FQGNSA. This CDR3 has 13 amino acids. The germline V and J ends were trimmed by 4 bases and 4 bases, with 10 bases remaining between them. In DNA form, the CDR3 reads TGTGCCAGCAGCTCCAGACAGAGAGAGACCCAGTACTTC. It is translated as CASSSRQRETQYF.

The V and J genes are TRBV28 and TRBJ1-2; 7 positions match TRBD1. CDR1 and CDR2 from the germline V gene are MDHEN and SYDVKM. V shed 5 bases and J 1 base; nucleotides not matched to a gene: 4. CDR3 length: 14 amino acids. The CDR3, as DNA: TGTGCCAGCAGTCTCCGACAGGGTAACTATGGCTACACCTTC. It specifies CASSLRQGNYGYTF.

V is TRBV29-1 and J is TRBJ2-3; no clear D. V lost 8 bases to trimming and J lost 1 base, with 10 bases between them. In germline, CDR1 is SQVTM, CDR2 ANQGSEA. The CDR3 is 12 amino acids. This CDR3 is CSYGGGTDTQYF. In nucleotides, the CDR3 is TGCAGCTATGGCGGAGGCACAGATACGCAGTATTTT.

This chain connects TRBV28 to TRBJ2-5; 9 bases align to TRBD2. The CDR3 totals 17 residues. Looked up from germline, CDR1 is MDHEN and CDR2 is SYDVKM. With 1 base clipped from V and 5 bases from J, the junction kept 11 bases outside the gene matches. This CDR3 reads CASSLFGASGTVETQYF. For the CDR3, the DNA is TGTGCCAGCAGTTTATTCGGGGCTAGCGGGACCGTGGAGACCCAGTACTTC.

This sequence joins TRBV18 and TRBJ2-4, with D perhaps matching TRBD2 (6 bases). The germline gives CDR1 KGHSH, CDR2 LQKENI. V dropped 1 base and J dropped 3 bases, with 10 bases sitting between them. The CDR3 spans 15 residues. The CDR3 nucleotides read TGTGCCAGCTCACCACTAGCGGATTACAAAAACATTCAGTACTTC. This gives the protein CASSPLADYKNIQYF.

The chain employs TRBV19 and TRBJ2-7, with D perhaps matching TRBD1 (6 bases). The CDR3 loop spans 14 amino acids. Germline CDR1 LNHDA, CDR2 SQIVND (reference sequence). Trimming took off 5 bases at V and 6 bases at J, with 17 bases between the two ends. The CDR3 region is CASSEQGVVGEQYF. In DNA, the CDR3 is TGTGCCAGTAGTGAACAGGGCGTGGTGGGCGAGCAGTACTTC.

The rearrangement joins TRBV28 to TRBJ2-7, with no clear D. The CDR3 is made up of 13 amino acids. Germline assignment: CDR1 MDHEN and CDR2 SYDVKM. V lost 8 bases, J lost 4 bases, and 15 bases lay in between. CDR3 sequence reads: CASQSLRRYEQYF. CDR3 DNA: TGTGCCAGCCAGTCTTTGCGGAGATACGAGCAGTACTTC.

This clonotype was observed a few times. V gene TRBV7-9 combines with J gene TRBJ1-1; 7 nucleotides align to TRBD1. The V gene's germline CDR1 is SEHNR and CDR2 FQNEAQ (reference sequence). The CDR3 contains 14 residues. With 5 bases clipped from V and 2 bases from J, the junction kept 5 bases outside the gene matches. The DNA for the CDR3 is TGTGCCAGCAGCATCAGACAGGGAAACACTGAAGCTTTCTTT. Amino acid sequence: CASSIRQGNTEAFF.

V is TRBV20-1 and J is TRBJ1-1, with D tentatively TRBD1 (5 bases). The germline gives CDR1 DFQATT, CDR2 SNEGSKA (reference sequence). The CDR3 loop spans 11 amino acids. Trimming shortened V by 0 bases and J by 8 bases, and 7 bases separated the two germline ends. In DNA, the CDR3 is TGCAGTGCTAGAGATCACAGGGAAGCTTTCTTT. Amino acids: CSARDHREAFF.